This passage covers 15 T cell receptor beta chains from one sample sequenced in a study of T-cell reconstitution after alpha-beta-depleted transplantation in children. Unique molecular identifiers were incorporated into the prepared TCRbeta library. MiXCR, applied by TCRdb to the PCR reads, yields one record per CDR3 protein. The data hold 750,000 to 950,000 distinct CDR3 sequences, with less than 20% observed a single time. Here the sequenced sample was PBMCs, mostly from graft donor cells, taken 360 days after TCRalphabeta/CD19-depleted stem cell transplant. The receptors come from a male patient between 10 and 17 years old who had a stem cell transplant for acute lymphoblastic leukemia, so the T cells may come from the graft donor.

The rearrangement joins TRBV5-1 to TRBJ2-1; unclear D gene. Per the germline V gene, CDR1 is SGHRS and CDR2 is YFSETQ. The V end lost 0 bases, the J end lost 6 bases, and 13 bases lay between the germline ends. This CDR3 has 15 amino acids. The CDR3 loop is CASSLAVQLGNEQFF. CDR3 bases: TGCGCCAGCAGCTTGGCGGTCCAGTTGGGCAATGAGCAGTTCTTC.

This chain connects TRBV15 to TRBJ2-1; D not resolved. V was pared by 0 bases and J by 0 bases, with 9 bases between. There are 16 residues in the CDR3. Per germline, CDR1 LNHNV and CDR2 YYDKDF (reference sequence). CDR3 loop: CATSRDPPSSYNEQFF. In nucleotides, the CDR3 is TGTGCCACCAGCAGAGATCCTCCGAGCTCCTACAATGAGCAGTTCTTC. Drawing the rest from reference TRBV15 and TRBJ2-1, the complete variable domain is DAMVIQNPRYQVTQFGKPVTLSCSQTLNHNVMYWYQQKSSQAPKLLFHYYDKDFNNEADTPDNFQSRRPNTSFCFLDIRSPGLGDTAMYLCATSRDPPSSYNEQFFGPGTRLTVL.

The chain employs TRBV9 and TRBJ1-1; 7 nucleotides agree with TRBD1. This CDR3 has 14 amino acids. The junction had 9 bases not matched to a gene; V was cut back by 5 bases and J by 5 bases. Germline loops: CDR1 SGDLS, CDR2 YYNGEE. In nucleotides, the CDR3 is TGTGCCAGCAGGGTCGGGACAGAAACTACTGAAGCTTTCTTT. It translates to CASRVGTETTEAFF.

This clonotype has more than one count but fewer than ten. The chain combines TRBV27 with TRBJ2-1; a possible D gene is TRBD1 (6 bases). The CDR3 totals 14 residues. The V end was cut by 8 bases, the J end by 0 bases, with 11 bases between. CDR1 MNHEY and CDR2 SMNVEV come from the germline V gene (reference sequence). The CDR3 loop is CASGIRGSYNEQFF. In nucleotides, the CDR3 is TGTGCCAGCGGCATCAGGGGCTCCTACAATGAGCAGTTCTTC.

V gene TRBV2 combines with J gene TRBJ2-3; maybe TRBD1 (5 bases). V dropped 2 bases and J dropped 2 bases, with 11 bases sitting between them. The germline gives CDR1 SNHLY, CDR2 FYNNEI. The CDR3 totals 15 residues. CDR3 region: CASSEWRQLTDTQYF. The CDR3 DNA is TGTGCCAGCAGTGAATGGAGACAGCTCACAGATACGCAGTATTTT. The full variable domain, completed using reference TRBV2 and TRBJ2-3, is EPEVTQTPSHQVTQMGQEVILRCVPISNHLYFYWYRQILGQKVEFLVSFYNNEISEKSEIFDDQFSVERPDGSNFTLKIRSTKLEDSAMYFCASSEWRQLTDTQYFGPGTRLTVL.

V usage is TRBV3-1 and J usage is TRBJ1-1; no reliable D call. V was shortened by 0 bases and J by 0 bases, with 17 bases between the two germline ends. Looked up from germline, CDR1 is LGHDT and CDR2 is YNNKEL (reference sequence). There are 18 residues in the CDR3. The CDR3 loop reads CASSQEDRGRDMNTEAFF. CDR3 nucleotide sequence: TGTGCCAGCAGCCAAGAGGACCGGGGTCGAGACATGAACACTGAAGCTTTCTTT.

The chain joins TRBV6-2 or TRBV6-3 to TRBJ1-1; D gene ambiguous. V shed 2 bases and J shed 4 bases, with 11 bases lying between them. CDR1 is MNHEY and CDR2 is SVGEGT in the germline V gene. This CDR3 has 14 residues. CDR3 nucleotide sequence: TGTGCCAGCAGTTACGGGGAGTCTGGCACTGAAGCTTTCTTT. It is translated as CASSYGESGTEAFF.

This sequence joins TRBV12-3 or TRBV12-4 and TRBJ2-7; D is possibly TRBD1 (6 bases). V lost 3 bases and J 2 bases, leaving 14 bases between the germline ends. The CDR3 extends over 15 amino acids. Here the CDR3 reads CASSFAGQYPYEQYF. The CDR3 DNA reads as TGTGCCAGCAGTTTCGCCGGACAGTATCCCTACGAGCAGTACTTC.

The chain recombines TRBV7-9 with TRBJ2-1; 14 bases are shared with TRBD2. The CDR3 is 16 amino acids. The germline gives CDR1 SEHNR, CDR2 FQNEAQ (reference sequence). V dropped 6 bases and J dropped 2; count of bases not matched to a gene: 3. The CDR3 bases are TGTGCCAGCAGTTGGACTAGCGGGAGGCCCTACAATGAGCAGTTCTTC. Its protein is CASSWTSGRPYNEQFF. The full variable domain, completed using reference TRBV7-9 and TRBJ2-1, is DTGVSQNPRHKITKRGQNVTFRCDPISEHNRLYWYRQTLGQGPEFLTYFQNEAQLEKSRLLSDRFSAERPKGSFSTLEIQRTEQGDSAMYLCASSWTSGRPYNEQFFGPGTRLTVL.

This clonotype was found many times. The chain carries TRBV29-1 and TRBJ2-1; D is ambiguous. The CDR3 consists of 17 residues. Germline assignment: CDR1 SQVTM and CDR2 ANQGSEA. V was shortened by 7 bases and J by 3 bases, with 25 bases between the two germline ends. In DNA, the CDR3 is TGCAGCGCTTTGCAGATTTACCCCCTGCGAAACTACAATGAGCAGTTCTTC. This gives the protein CSALQIYPLRNYNEQFF.

With regard to this clonotype: Here the CDR3 omits its conserved ending phenylalanine or tryptophan, so a read error is the likely source. The limits of the CDR3 on the DNA are not certain, so only TCRdb's listed CDR3 is given. V and J are TRBV4-1 and TRBJ2-1. The germline gives CDR1 MGHRA, CDR2 YSYEKL. From its first to its last residue, the CDR3 has 12 amino acids. The CDR3 sequence: CASSQGPYLRFL.

This clonotype was observed a handful of times. The chain uses TRBV9 and TRBJ1-2; the D is unclear. CDR1 is SGDLS, CDR2 YYNGEE, per germline. The CDR3 spans 13 residues. V shed 1 base and J shed 5 bases, with 9 bases lying between them. DNA of the CDR3: TGTGCCAGCAGCGTAAACGCTGTGTATGGCTACACCTTC. It is translated as CASSVNAVYGYTF. The variable domain in full, with the rest retrieved from reference TRBV9 and TRBJ1-2, is DSGVTQTPKHLITATGQRVTLRCSPRSGDLSVYWYQQSLDQGLQFLIQYYNGEERAKGNILERFSAQQFPDLHSELNLSSLELGDSALYFCASSVNAVYGYTFGSGTRLTVV.

The chain carries TRBV18 and TRBJ2-7; 8 bases fit TRBD1. Germline V gene sequence: CDR1 KGHSH, CDR2 LQKENI. V dropped 2 bases and J dropped 3; count of bases not matched to a gene: 6. The CDR3 is 15 residues long. The CDR3 DNA sequence: TGTGCCAGCTCACCAAACCGGGACAGGTTCTACGAGCAGTACTTC. Translated: CASSPNRDRFYEQYF.

This clonotype was seen just once. The chain carries TRBV2 and TRBJ2-3, with TRBD2 identical over 7 bases. The germline V gene has CDR1 SNHLY and CDR2 FYNNEI. Losses at the gene ends were 6 bases for V and 0 bases for J; bases not matched to a gene: 9. The CDR3 covers 16 residues. The CDR3 nucleotides read TGTGCCAGCAGCCAGACTAGCCGGGGTAGCACAGATACGCAGTATTTT. Its protein product is CASSQTSRGSTDTQYF.

The V call is TRBV2, the J call TRBJ1-2; no clear D. V lost 5 bases and J lost 4, with 14 bases in between. The CDR3 runs to 14 residues. Germline CDR1 SNHLY, CDR2 FYNNEI. The chain's CDR3 is CASSRSGLLYGYTF. The CDR3 coding sequence is TGTGCCAGCAGTCGGTCAGGCCTCCTCTATGGCTACACCTTC.